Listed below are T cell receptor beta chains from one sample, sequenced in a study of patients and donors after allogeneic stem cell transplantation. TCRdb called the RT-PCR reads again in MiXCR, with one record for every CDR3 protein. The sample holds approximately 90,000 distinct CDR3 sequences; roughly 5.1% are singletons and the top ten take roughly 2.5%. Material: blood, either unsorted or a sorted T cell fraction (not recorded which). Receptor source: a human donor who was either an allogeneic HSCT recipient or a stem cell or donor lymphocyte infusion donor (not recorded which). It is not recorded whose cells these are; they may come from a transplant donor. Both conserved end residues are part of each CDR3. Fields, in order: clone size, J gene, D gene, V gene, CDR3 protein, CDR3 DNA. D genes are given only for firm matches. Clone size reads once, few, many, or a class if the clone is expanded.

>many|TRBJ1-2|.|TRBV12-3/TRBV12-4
CASSLAGNYGYTF
TGTGCCAGCAGTTTAGCAGGGAACTATGGCTACACCTTC
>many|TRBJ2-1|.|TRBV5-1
CASTEGYNEQFF
TGCGCCAGCACTGAAGGGTACAATGAGCAGTTCTTC
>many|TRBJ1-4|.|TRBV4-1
CASSQDFRSSGVSEKLFF
TGCGCCAGCAGCCAAGATTTTCGGTCCTCGGGGGTTAGTGAAAAACTGTTTTTT
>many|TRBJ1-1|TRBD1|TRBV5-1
CASSLVRGIMNTEAFF
TGCGCCAGCAGCTTGGTCAGGGGGATCATGAACACTGAAGCTTTCTTT
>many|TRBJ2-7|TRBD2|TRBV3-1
CASSQDTSGNSYEQYF
TGTGCCAGCAGCCAAGATACCAGCGGGAACTCCTACGAGCAGTACTTC
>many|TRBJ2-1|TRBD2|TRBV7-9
CASSPRDYREQQFF
TGTGCCAGCAGCCCAAGGGACTACCGGGAGCAGCAGTTCTTC
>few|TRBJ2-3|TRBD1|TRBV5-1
CTSSLGQGDTDTQYF
TGCACCAGCAGCTTGGGACAGGGGGACACAGATACGCAGTATTTT
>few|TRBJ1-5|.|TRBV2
CASKGGSRNQPQHF
TGTGCCAGCAAGGGAGGGTCTCGCAATCAGCCCCAGCATTTT
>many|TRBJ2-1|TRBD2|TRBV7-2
CASSQGTSGSMGEQFF
TGTGCCAGCAGCCAGGGGACTAGCGGGAGTATGGGTGAGCAGTTCTTC
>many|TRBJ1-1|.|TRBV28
CASLSLNTEAFF
TGTGCCAGCCTCTCACTGAACACTGAAGCTTTCTTT
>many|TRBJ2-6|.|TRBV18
CASSPLQTGSGANVLTF
TGTGCCAGCTCACCCTTACAGACAGGCTCTGGGGCCAACGTCCTGACTTTC
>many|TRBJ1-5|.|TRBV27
CASSRFWGGSNQPQHF
TGTGCCAGCAGCCGTTTTTGGGGGGGTAGCAATCAGCCCCAGCATTTT
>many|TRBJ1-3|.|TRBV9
CASSVQGSSGNTIYF
TGTGCCAGCAGCGTACAGGGGTCCTCTGGAAACACCATATATTTT
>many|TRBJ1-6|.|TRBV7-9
CASSPYTGTLHF
TGTGCCAGCAGCCCGTATACAGGGACCCTCCACTTT
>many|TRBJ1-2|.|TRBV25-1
CASSPSGAANYGYTF
TGTGCCAGCAGTCCGTCAGGGGCTGCTAACTATGGCTACACCTTC
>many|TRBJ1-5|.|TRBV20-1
CSARSSNQPQHF
TGCAGTGCTAGGAGTAGCAATCAGCCCCAGCATTTT
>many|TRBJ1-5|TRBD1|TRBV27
CASSPRDRVNQPQHF
TGTGCCAGCAGTCCTAGGGACAGGGTCAATCAGCCCCAGCATTTT
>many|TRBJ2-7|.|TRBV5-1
CASSLLGDSRSSYEQYF
TGCGCCAGCAGCTTGCTCGGGGACTCCAGGAGCTCCTACGAGCAGTACTTC
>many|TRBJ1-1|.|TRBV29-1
CSVGWGPNTEAFF
TGCAGCGTTGGTTGGGGCCCGAACACTGAAGCTTTCTTT
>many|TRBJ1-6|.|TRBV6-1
CASSEKNTPLSSYNSPLHF
TGTGCCAGCAGTGAAAAGAACACACCGTTGAGCTCCTATAATTCACCCCTCCACTTT
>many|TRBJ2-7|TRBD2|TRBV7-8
CASSRGGRAMLGEQYF
TGTGCCAGCAGTCGGGGCGGGAGAGCTATGTTGGGGGAGCAGTACTTC
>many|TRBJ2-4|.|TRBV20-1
CSARQGPNIQYF
TGCAGTGCTAGACAGGGACCCAACATTCAGTACTTC
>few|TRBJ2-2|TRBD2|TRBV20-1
CSALTSVRRGGELFF
TGCAGTGCGCTCACTAGCGTCAGGCGGGGCGGGGAGCTGTTTTTT